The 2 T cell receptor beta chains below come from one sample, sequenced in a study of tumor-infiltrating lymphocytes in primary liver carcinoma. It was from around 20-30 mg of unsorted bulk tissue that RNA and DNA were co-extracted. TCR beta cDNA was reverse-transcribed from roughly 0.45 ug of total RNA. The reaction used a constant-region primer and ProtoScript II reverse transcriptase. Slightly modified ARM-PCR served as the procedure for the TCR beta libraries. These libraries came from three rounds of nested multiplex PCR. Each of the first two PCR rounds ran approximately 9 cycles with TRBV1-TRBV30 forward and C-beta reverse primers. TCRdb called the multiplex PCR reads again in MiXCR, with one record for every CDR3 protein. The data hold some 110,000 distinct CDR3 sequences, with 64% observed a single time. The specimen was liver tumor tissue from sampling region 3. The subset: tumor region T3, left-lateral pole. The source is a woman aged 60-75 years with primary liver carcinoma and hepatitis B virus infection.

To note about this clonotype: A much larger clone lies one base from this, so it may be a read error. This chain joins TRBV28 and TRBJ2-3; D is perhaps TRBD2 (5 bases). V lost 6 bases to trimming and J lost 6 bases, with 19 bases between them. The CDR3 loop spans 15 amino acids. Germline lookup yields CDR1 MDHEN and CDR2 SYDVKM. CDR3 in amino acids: CASSHQEGFSDTQYF. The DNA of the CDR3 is TGTGCCAGCAGCCATCAAGAGGGTTTCTCCGATACGCAGTATTTT.

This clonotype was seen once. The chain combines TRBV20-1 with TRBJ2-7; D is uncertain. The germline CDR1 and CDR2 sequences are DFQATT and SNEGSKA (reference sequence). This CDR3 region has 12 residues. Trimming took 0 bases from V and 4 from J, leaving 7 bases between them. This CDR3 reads CSARDRRYEQYF. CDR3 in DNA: TGCAGTGCTAGAGACAGGAGATACGAGCAGTACTTC.